The clone carrying this T cell receptor (beta chain) was seen once. The data belong to a study of regulatory T cells in long-lasting Graves disease. Described time point: newly diagnosed GD, antithyroid drugs for less than 3 months. Making the TCR library involved RNA that had been extracted from PBMCs. Sequencing libraries for TCR beta were prepared with iRepertoire HTBI primers and Arm-PCR of CDR3 regions. TCRdb independently ran MiXCR on the multiplex PCR reads; one entry per CDR3 protein. In the table there are about 350,000 distinct CDR3 sequences, 16% of which are singletons. These data also formed part of another study, on T cells in Graves' hyperthyroidism and ophthalmopathy.

The sequence was obtained from a man aged 35-49 years with Graves disease. Material: peripheral blood mononuclear cells (PBMCs), obtained at new diagnosis, from a patient treated with antithyroid drugs.

In nucleotides, the CDR3 is TGCGCCAGCAGCCAAGTTCGGGGGTATCAGCCCCAGCATTTT. As protein: CASSQVRGYQPQHF. This sequence joins TRBV4-1 and TRBJ1-5; a weak D match, TRBD1 (5 bases). In germline, CDR1 is MGHRA, CDR2 YSYEKL. V lost 1 base, J lost 5 bases, and 9 bases lay in between. The CDR3 covers 14 residues.